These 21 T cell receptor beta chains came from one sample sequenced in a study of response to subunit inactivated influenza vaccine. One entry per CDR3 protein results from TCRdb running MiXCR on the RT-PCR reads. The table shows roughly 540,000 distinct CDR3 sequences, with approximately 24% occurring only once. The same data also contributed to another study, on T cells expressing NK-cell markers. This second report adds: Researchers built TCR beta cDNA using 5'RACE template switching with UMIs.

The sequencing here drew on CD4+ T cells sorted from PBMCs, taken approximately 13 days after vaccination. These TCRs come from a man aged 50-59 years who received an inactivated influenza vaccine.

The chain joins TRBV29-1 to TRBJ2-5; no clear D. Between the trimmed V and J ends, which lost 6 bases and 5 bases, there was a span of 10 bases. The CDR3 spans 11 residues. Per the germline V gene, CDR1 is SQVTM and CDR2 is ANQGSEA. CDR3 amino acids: CSVDTRETQYF. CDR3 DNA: TGCAGCGTAGATACAAGGGAGACCCAGTACTTC.

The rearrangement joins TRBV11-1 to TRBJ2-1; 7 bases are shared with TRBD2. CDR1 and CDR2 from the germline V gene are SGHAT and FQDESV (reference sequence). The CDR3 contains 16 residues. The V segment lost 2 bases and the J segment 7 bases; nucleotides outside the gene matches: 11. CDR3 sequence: CASSLSRAGVRNEQFF. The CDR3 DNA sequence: TGTGCCAGCAGCTTATCTCGGGCGGGAGTTAGGAATGAGCAGTTCTTC.

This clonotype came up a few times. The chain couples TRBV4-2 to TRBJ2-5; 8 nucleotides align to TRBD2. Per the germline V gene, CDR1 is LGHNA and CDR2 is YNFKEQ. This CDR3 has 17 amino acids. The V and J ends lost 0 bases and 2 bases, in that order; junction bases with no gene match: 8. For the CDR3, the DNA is TGTGCCAGCAGCCAAGATCTTAGCGGGGCCATGCAAGAGACCCAGTACTTC. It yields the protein CASSQDLSGAMQETQYF.

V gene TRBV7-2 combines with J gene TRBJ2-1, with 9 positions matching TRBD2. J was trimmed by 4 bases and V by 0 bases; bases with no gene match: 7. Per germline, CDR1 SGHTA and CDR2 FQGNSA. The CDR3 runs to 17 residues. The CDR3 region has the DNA TGTGCCAGCAGCTTAGCGTGGTCTAGCGGGGCATACAATGAGCAGTTCTTC. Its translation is CASSLAWSSGAYNEQFF.

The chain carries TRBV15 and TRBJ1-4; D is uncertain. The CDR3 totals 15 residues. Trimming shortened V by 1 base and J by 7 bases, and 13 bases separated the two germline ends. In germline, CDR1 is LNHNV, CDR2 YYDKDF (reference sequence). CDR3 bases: TGTGCCACCAGCAGAGTCGATGGGATTAGTGAAAAACTGTTTTTT. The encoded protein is CATSRVDGISEKLFF.

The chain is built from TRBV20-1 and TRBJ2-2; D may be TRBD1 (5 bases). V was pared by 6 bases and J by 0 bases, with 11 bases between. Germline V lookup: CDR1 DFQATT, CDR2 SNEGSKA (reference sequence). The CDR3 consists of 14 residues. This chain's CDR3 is CSAPPGSNTGELFF. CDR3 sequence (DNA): TGCAGTGCCCCGCCAGGGTCGAACACCGGGGAGCTGTTTTTT.

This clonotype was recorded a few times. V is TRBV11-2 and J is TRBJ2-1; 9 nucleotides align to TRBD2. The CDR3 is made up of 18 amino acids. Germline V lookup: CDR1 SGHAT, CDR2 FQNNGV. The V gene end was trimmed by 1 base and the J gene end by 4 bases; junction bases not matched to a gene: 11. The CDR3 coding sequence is TGTGCCAGCAGCTTAGTGGGGGGGGGACTAGCAGATTACAATGAGCAGTTCTTC. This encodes CASSLVGGGLADYNEQFF. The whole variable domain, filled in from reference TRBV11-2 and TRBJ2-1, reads EAGVAQSPRYKIIEKRQSVAFWCNPISGHATLYWYQQILGQGPKLLIQFQNNGVVDDSQLPKDRFSAERLKGVDSTLKIQPAKLEDSAVYLCASSLVGGGLADYNEQFFGPGTRLTVL.

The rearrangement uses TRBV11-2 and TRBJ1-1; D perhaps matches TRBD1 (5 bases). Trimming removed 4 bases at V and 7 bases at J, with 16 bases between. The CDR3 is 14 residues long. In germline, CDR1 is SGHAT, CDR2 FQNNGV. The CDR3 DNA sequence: TGTGCCAGCAGCTCTAGACAGCAGAGCCTTGAAGCTTTCTTT. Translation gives CASSSRQQSLEAFF.

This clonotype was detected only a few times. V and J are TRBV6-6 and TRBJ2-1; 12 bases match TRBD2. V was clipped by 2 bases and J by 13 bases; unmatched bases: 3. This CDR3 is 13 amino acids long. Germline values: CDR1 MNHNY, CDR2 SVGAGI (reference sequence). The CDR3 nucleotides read TGTGCCAGCAGTTACGGACTAGCGGGACTTCAGTTCTTC. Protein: CASSYGLAGLQFF.

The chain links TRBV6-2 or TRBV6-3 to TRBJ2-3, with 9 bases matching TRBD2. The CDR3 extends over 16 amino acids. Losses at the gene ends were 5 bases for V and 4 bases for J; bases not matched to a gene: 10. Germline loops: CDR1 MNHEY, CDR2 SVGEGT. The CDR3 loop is CASSRGGAKSADTQYF. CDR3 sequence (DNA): TGTGCCAGCAGTCGCGGGGGGGCAAAATCGGCAGATACGCAGTATTTT.

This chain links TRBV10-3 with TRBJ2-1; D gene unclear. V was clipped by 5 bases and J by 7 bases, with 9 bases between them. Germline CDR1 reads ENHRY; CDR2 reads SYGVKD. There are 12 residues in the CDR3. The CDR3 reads CAISKGLNEQFF. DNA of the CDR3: TGTGCCATCAGTAAAGGGTTGAATGAGCAGTTCTTC.

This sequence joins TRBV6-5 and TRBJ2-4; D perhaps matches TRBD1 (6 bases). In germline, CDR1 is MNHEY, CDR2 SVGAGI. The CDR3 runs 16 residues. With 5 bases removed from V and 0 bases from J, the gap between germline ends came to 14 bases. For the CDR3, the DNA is TGTGCCAGCAGTCACAACAGGGTCATAGCCAAAAACATTCAGTACTTC. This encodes CASSHNRVIAKNIQYF.

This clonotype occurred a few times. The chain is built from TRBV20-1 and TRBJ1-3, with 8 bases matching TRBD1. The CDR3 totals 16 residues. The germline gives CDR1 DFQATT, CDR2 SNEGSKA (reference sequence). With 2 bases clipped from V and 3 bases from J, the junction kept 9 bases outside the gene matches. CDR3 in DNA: TGCAGTGCTAGACCGTGGACAGGGAGTAGTGGAAACACCATATATTTT. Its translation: CSARPWTGSSGNTIYF.

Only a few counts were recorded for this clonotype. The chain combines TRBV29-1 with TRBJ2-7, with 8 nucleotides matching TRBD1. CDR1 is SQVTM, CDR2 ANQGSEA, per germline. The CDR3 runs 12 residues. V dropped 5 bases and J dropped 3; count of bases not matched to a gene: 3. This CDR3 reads CSVLGQGYEQYF. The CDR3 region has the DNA TGCAGCGTTCTTGGACAGGGCTACGAGCAGTACTTC.

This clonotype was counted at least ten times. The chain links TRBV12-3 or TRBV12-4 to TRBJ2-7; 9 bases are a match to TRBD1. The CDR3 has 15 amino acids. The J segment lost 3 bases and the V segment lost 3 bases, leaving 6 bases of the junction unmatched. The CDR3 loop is CASSLHGTGNYEQYF. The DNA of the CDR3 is TGTGCCAGCAGTTTGCATGGGACAGGGAACTACGAGCAGTACTTC.

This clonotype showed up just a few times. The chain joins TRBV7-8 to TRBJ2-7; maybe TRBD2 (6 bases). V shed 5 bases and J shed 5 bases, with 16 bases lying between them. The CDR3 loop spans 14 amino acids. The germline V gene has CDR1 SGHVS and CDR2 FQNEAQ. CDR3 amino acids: CASSKSGLGNEQYF. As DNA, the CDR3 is TGTGCCAGCAGCAAGTCGGGACTTGGGAACGAGCAGTACTTC.

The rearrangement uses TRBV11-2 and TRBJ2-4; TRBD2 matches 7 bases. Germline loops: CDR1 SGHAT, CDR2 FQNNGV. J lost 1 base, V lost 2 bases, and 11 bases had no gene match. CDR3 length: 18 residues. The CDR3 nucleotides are TGTGCCAGCAGCTTACTTTGGGCGGGACTAAGGGCCAAAAACATTCAGTACTTC. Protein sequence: CASSLLWAGLRAKNIQYF.

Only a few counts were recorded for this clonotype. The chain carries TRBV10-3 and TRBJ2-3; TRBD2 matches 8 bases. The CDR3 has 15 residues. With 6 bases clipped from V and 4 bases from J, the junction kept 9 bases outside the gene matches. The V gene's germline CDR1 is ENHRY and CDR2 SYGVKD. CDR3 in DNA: TGTGCCATCAGCCTCGCGGGGGGCGGTGCAGATACGCAGTATTTT. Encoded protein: CAISLAGGGADTQYF.

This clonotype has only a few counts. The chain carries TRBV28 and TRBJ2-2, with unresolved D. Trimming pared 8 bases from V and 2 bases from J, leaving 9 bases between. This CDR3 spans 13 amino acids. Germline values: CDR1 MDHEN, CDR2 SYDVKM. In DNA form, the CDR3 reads TGTGCCAGCCTGGAAAGAAACACCGGGGAGCTGTTTTTT. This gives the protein CASLERNTGELFF.

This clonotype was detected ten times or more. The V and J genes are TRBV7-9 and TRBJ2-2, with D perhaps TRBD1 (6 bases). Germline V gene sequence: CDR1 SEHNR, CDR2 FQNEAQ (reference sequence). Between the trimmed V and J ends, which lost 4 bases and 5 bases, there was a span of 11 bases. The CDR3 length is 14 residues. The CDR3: CASSSDSRTGELFF. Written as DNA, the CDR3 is TGTGCCAGCAGCTCGGACAGTCGGACCGGGGAGCTGTTTTTT.

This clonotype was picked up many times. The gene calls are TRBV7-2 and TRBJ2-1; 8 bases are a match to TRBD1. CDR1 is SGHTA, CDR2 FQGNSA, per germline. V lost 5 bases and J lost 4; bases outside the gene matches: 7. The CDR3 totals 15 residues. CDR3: CASSPGQGTYNEQFF. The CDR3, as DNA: TGTGCCAGCAGCCCAGGACAGGGAACTTACAATGAGCAGTTCTTC.